This paragraph covers one T cell receptor (beta chain) sequence. What it recognizes is unknown. TCRdb ran MiXCR on the 5' RACE reads and lists one entry per CDR3 protein. The sample carries 60,000 to 65,000 distinct CDR3 sequences, under 25% recorded once. The CDR3 is made up of 17 amino acids. The J segment lost 3 bases and the V segment lost 1 base, leaving 6 bases of the junction unmatched. The germline CDR1 and CDR2 sequences are SGHRS and YFSETQ. Memory CD4+ cells were defined as CD4+CD45RO+CD25-. Study-level findings and limits: Tumor memory CD4+ T cell TCR gene usage was found to cluster with blood and lymph node memory CD4+ cells and with lymph node naive CD4+ cells. Tumor Treg TCRs overlapped most with tumor naive CD4+ cells.

Sequenced input: memory CD4+ T cells sorted from a lymph node. Described subset: memory CD4+ T cells, CD4+CD45RO+CD25-. V is TRBV5-1 and J is TRBJ2-3; TRBD1 matches 12 bases. This sequence was found in a female donor with breast cancer. CDR3 DNA sequence: TGCGCCAGCAGCTTGAGCCCGGGACAGGGGGCGACAGATACGCAGTATTTT. Translating it yields CASSLSPGQGATDTQYF.